This T cell receptor beta chain was documented in a study of tumor-infiltrating lymphocytes in primary liver carcinoma. Study details: All lesions had stage T1-T3 N0M0 and about 4.2 to 10 cm widths.

The source material, roughly 18-30 mg of unsorted bulk tissue, was used to co-extract RNA and DNA. Germline values: CDR1 MNHEY, CDR2 SVGAGI. With 6 bases clipped from V and 0 bases from J, the junction kept 2 bases outside the gene matches. The CDR3 is 15 residues long. The authors made TCR beta cDNA from roughly 480 ng total RNA with a constant-region primer. Libraries of TCR beta came from three nested multiplex PCR rounds with slightly modified ARM-PCR. Investigators reported that the first two PCR rounds, at roughly 10 cycles each, used TRBV1-TRBV30 forward primers with a C-beta reverse primer. TCRdb called the multiplex PCR reads again in MiXCR, with one record for every CDR3 protein. Of roughly 32,000 distinct CDR3 sequences in the sample, approximately 71% were seen once. With regard to this clonotype: Since no conserved phenylalanine or tryptophan closes the CDR3, a read error is the likely cause.

This receptor was taken from a woman in her 30s with primary liver carcinoma and hepatitis B virus infection. Sequencing input: liver tumor tissue from sampling region 3. Subset meaning: tumor region T3, left-lateral pole. This chain joins TRBV6-5 and TRBJ2-7; the match to TRBD2 covers 13 bases. The CDR3 coding sequence is TGTGCCAGCAGACGGACTAGCGGGAGCTCCTACGAGCAGTACTTA. It specifies CASRRTSGSSYEQYL.